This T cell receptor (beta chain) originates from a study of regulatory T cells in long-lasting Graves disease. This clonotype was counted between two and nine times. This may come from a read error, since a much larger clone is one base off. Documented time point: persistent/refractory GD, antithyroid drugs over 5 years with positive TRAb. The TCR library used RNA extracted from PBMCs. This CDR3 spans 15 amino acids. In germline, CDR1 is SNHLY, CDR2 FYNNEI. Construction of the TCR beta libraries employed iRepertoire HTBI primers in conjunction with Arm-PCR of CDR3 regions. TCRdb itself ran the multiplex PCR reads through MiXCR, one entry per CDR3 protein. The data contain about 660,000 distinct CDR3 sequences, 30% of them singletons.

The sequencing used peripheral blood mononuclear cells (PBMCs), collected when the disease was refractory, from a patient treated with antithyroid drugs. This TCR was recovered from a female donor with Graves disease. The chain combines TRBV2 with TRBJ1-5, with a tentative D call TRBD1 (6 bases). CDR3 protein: CASKGGRAHEQPQRF. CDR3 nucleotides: TGTGCCAGCAAGGGGGGCAGGGCTCATGAGCAGCCCCAGCGTTTT.